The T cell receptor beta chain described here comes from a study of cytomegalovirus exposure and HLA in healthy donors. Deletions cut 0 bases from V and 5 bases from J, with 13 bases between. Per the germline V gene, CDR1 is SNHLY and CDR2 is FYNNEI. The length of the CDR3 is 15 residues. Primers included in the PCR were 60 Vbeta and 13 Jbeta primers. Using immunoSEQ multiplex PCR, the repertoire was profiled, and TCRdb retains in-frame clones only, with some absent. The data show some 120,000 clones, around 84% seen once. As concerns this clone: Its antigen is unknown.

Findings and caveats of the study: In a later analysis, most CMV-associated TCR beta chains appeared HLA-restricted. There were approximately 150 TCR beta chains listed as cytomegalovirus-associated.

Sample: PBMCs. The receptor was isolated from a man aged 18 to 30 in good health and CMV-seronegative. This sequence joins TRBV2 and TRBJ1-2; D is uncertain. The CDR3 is CASSEALRGSYGYTF. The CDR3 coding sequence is TGTGCCAGCAGTGAAGCGCTTCGGGGATCTTATGGCTACACCTTC.